The source of this T cell receptor beta chain is a study of shared clonotypes between healthy human individuals. The wider study: The donor pool was made up of two women and a few men aged 18 to 49.

As concerns this clone: Its antigen is unknown.

Study findings and constraints: Richness estimates generally favored naive over memory subsets.

This table comes from immunoSEQ multiplex PCR, and its TCRdb copy is limited to in-frame clones, with some not included. The table has more than 1,200,000 clones, about 98.5% seen once. CDR3 size: 15 residues. Germline lookup yields CDR1 SGHTA and CDR2 FQGNSA. With V trimmed by 6 bases and J by 2 bases, 7 bases remained unmatched. The source material was naive CD4+ T cells sorted from blood. Subset specified: CD45RA+ positively selected. The chain couples TRBV7-2 to TRBJ2-5, with 9 bases that match TRBD1. The receptor comes from a man aged 25 to 40 in good health. CDR3 sequence: CASSSGQGPQETQYF. In nucleotides, the CDR3 is TGTGCCAGCAGTTCCGGACAGGGGCCTCAAGAGACCCAGTACTTC.